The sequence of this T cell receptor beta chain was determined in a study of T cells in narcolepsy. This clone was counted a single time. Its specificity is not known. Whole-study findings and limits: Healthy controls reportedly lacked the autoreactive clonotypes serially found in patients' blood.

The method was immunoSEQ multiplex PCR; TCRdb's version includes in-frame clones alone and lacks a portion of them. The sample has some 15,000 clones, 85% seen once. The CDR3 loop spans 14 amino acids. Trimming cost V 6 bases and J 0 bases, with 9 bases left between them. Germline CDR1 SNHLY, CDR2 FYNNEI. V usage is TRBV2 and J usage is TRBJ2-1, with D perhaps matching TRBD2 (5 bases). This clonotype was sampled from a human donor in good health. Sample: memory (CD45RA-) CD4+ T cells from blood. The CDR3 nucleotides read TGTGCCAGCAGCCTAGGGAGCTCCTACAATGAGCAGTTCTTC. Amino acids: CASSLGSSYNEQFF.